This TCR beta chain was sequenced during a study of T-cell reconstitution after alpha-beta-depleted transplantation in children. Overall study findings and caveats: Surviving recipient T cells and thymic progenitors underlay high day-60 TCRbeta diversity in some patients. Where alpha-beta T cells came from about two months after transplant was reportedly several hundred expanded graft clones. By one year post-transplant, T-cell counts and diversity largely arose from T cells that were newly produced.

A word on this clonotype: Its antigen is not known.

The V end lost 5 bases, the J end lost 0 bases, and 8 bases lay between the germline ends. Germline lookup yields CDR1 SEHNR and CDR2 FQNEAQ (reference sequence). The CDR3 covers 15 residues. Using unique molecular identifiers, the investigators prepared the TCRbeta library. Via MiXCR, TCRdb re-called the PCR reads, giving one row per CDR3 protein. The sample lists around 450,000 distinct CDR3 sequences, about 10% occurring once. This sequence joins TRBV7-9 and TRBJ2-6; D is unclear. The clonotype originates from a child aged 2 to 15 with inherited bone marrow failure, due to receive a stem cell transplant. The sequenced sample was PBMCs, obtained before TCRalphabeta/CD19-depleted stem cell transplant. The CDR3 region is CASSPHSSGANVLTF. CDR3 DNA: TGTGCCAGCAGCCCCCACTCCTCTGGGGCCAACGTCCTGACTTTC.